The 14 T cell receptor beta chains given below trace back to one sample, sequenced in a study of OX40 agonist ivuxolimab in advanced cancers. Using immunoSEQ multiplex PCR, the repertoire was profiled, and TCRdb retains in-frame clones only, with some absent. The table has about 130,000 clones, around 90% seen once. Sequences were derived from CD4+ or CD8+ T cells sorted from blood, sampled in a trial of the OX40 agonist ivuxolimab. These receptors were obtained from an adult with an advanced solid tumor such as melanoma, head and neck, liver or kidney cancer.

This rearrangement joins TRBV29-1 to TRBJ2-5; D may correspond to TRBD1 or TRBD2 (6 bases each). The V gene lost 6 bases and the J gene lost 4 bases, with 12 bases spanning the gap. CDR3 length: 12 residues. Germline loops: CDR1 SQVTM, CDR2 ANQGSEA. CDR3 nucleotides: TGCAGCGTCCTTGAGGGGGGAGAGACCCAGTACTTC. Translated, it gives CSVLEGGETQYF.

The CDR3 region has the DNA TGTGCCAGCAGTTTGACTAGCGGGATCTACGAGCAGTACTTC. Translating it yields CASSLTSGIYEQYF. V and J are TRBV11-1 and TRBJ2-7; 11 nucleotides match TRBD2. The CDR3 extends over 14 amino acids. Per germline, CDR1 SGHAT and CDR2 FQDESV (reference sequence). V lost 6 bases, J lost 3 bases, and 4 bases stayed unmatched.

The rearrangement uses TRBV7-2 and TRBJ2-1, with 13 bases that match TRBD2. Per germline, CDR1 SGHTA and CDR2 FQGNSA. This CDR3 contains 16 residues. The V gene end was trimmed by 4 bases and the J gene end by 7 bases; junction bases not matched to a gene: 7. Here the CDR3 DNA reads TGTGCCAGCAGCTCACAAGCGGGACTAGCGGGGAATGAGCAGTTCTTC. Encoded protein: CASSSQAGLAGNEQFF. Looking up the rest from reference TRBV7-2 and TRBJ2-1 gives the full variable domain: GAGVSQSPSNKVTEKGKDVELRCDPISGHTALYWYRQSLGQGLEFLIYFQGNSAPDKSGLPSDRFSAERTGGSVSTLTIQRTQQEDSAVYLCASSSQAGLAGNEQFFGPGTRLTVL.

This rearrangement joins TRBV19 to TRBJ2-5, with 8 bases identical to TRBD2. Germline assignment: CDR1 LNHDA and CDR2 SQIVND (reference sequence). The CDR3 covers 15 residues. Losses at the gene ends were 1 base for V and 4 bases for J; bases not matched to a gene: 5. CDR3 in DNA: TGTGCCAGTAGTATAGCCCGCAGCGGGGGAGAGACCCAGTACTTC. It yields the protein CASSIARSGGETQYF.

The chain employs TRBV7-8 and TRBJ2-3; 11 bases line up with TRBD2. The CDR3 contains 11 residues. Germline V gene sequence: CDR1 SGHVS, CDR2 FQNEAQ. The J segment lost 13 bases and the V segment lost 9 bases, leaving 6 bases of the junction unmatched. CDR3 coding DNA: TGTGCCAGTCTAGCGGGAGGTTCAAAGTATTTT. This sequence encodes CASLAGGSKYF.

The V gene is TRBV11-3, the J gene TRBJ2-3; 8 positions match TRBD1. Germline V gene lookup returns CDR1 SGHNT and CDR2 YENEEA. CDR3 size: 14 residues. J was trimmed by 5 bases and V by 5 bases; bases with no gene match: 6. The DNA of the CDR3 is TGTGCCAGCAGCGCCCGGACAGGGTTAGATACGCAGTATTTT. Translating gives CASSARTGLDTQYF.

The chain links TRBV15 to TRBJ2-3; TRBD2 agrees at 9 bases. This CDR3 contains 16 residues. With V trimmed by 5 bases and J by 3 bases, 9 bases remained unmatched. Per the germline V gene, CDR1 is LNHNV and CDR2 is YYDKDF (reference sequence). The CDR3 nucleotides read TGTGCCACCAGCGGCAGACTAGCGGTGGGGACAGATACGCAGTATTTT. Protein sequence: CATSGRLAVGTDTQYF.

V is TRBV4-3 and J is TRBJ2-7, with 7 bases that match TRBD1. Per the germline V gene, CDR1 is LGHNA and CDR2 is YSLEER. J was trimmed by 6 bases and V by 0 bases; bases with no gene match: 8. The CDR3 runs to 15 residues. The CDR3, as DNA: TGCGCCAGCAGCCAAGAAGAGCGACAGGGAACCGAGCAGTACTTC. This translates into CASSQEERQGTEQYF.

The rearrangement links TRBV7-3 to TRBJ2-2, with 7 bases identical to TRBD2. Trimming took 4 bases from V and 6 from J; bases not matched to a gene: 5. CDR1 is SGHTA and CDR2 is FQGTGA in the germline V gene. The CDR3 has 14 amino acids. The CDR3 loop reads CASSSSGTAGELFF. The CDR3 bases are TGTGCCAGCAGCTCGAGCGGGACGGCCGGGGAGCTGTTTTTT. Full variable domain (remainder filled in from reference TRBV7-3 and TRBJ2-2): GAGVSQTPSNKVTEKGKYVELRCDPISGHTALYWYRQSLGQGPEFLIYFQGTGAADDSGLPNDRFFAVRPEGSVSTLKIQRTERGDSAVYLCASSSSGTAGELFFGEGSRLTVL.

The chain couples TRBV27 to TRBJ1-6, with 11 bases fitting TRBD1. The germline CDR1 and CDR2 sequences are MNHEY and SMNVEV (reference sequence). The length of the CDR3 is 17 residues. After removal of 6 bases from V and 0 bases from J, the junction contained 4 bases not matched to a gene. CDR3 nucleotide sequence: TGTGCCAGCAGCCACGGGACAGGGGGCTCCTATAATTCACCCCTCCACTTT. Translated: CASSHGTGGSYNSPLHF.

The V and J genes are TRBV19 and TRBJ1-2; maybe TRBD1 (6 bases). Trimming shortened V by 5 bases and J by 6 bases, and 16 bases separated the two germline ends. The length of the CDR3 is 14 residues. Germline CDR1 LNHDA, CDR2 SQIVND (reference sequence). CDR3 amino acids: CASSPARQVDGYTF. As DNA, the CDR3 is TGTGCCAGTAGTCCAGCCCGACAGGTCGATGGCTACACCTTC.

The chain combines TRBV2 with TRBJ1-6; a weak D match, TRBD1 (5 bases). Germline V gene data show CDR1 as SNHLY and CDR2 as FYNNEI. V lost 3 bases, J lost 6 bases, and 12 bases lay in between. This CDR3 region has 15 residues. In DNA form, the CDR3 reads TGTGCCAGCAGTGAGGGGCCCTACTCTAATTCACCCCTCCACTTT. As protein: CASSEGPYSNSPLHF.

This clone was detected once. In nucleotides, the CDR3 is TGCGCCAGCAGCTTGAACTCCCCGGACCACGAGCAGTACTTC. It codes for CASSLNSPDHEQYF. The chain has TRBV5-1 and TRBJ2-7, with no clear D. The CDR3 loop spans 14 amino acids. Germline V gene data show CDR1 as SGHRS and CDR2 as YFSETQ. The V gene lost 1 base and the J gene lost 5 bases, with 13 bases spanning the gap.

The chain recombines TRBV7-3 with TRBJ2-5; D unresolved. The CDR3 runs 14 residues. Looked up from germline, CDR1 is SGHTA and CDR2 is FQGTGA. V was shortened by 2 bases and J by 1 base, with 8 bases between the two germline ends. CDR3 residues: CASSLGFSQETQYF. The CDR3 region has the DNA TGTGCCAGCAGCTTAGGATTCTCCCAAGAGACCCAGTACTTC.